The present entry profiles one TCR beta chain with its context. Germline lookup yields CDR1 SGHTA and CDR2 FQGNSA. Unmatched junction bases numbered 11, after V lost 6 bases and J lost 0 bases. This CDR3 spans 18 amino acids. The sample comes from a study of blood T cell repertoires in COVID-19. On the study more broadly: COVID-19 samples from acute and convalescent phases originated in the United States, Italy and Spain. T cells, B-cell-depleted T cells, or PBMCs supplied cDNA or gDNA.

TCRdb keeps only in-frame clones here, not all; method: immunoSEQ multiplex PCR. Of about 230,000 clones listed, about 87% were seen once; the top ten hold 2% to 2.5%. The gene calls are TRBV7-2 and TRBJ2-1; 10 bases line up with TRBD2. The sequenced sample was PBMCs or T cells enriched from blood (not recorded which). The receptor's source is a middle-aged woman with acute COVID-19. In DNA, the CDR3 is TGTGCCAGCAGTCAAATAGCGGGGGGCCGCCGCTCCTACAATGAGCAGTTCTTC. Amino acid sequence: CASSQIAGGRRSYNEQFF. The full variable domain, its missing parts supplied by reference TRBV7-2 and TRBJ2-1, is GAGVSQSPSNKVTEKGKDVELRCDPISGHTALYWYRQSLGQGLEFLIYFQGNSAPDKSGLPSDRFSAERTGGSVSTLTIQRTQQEDSAVYLCASSQIAGGRRSYNEQFFGPGTRLTVL.